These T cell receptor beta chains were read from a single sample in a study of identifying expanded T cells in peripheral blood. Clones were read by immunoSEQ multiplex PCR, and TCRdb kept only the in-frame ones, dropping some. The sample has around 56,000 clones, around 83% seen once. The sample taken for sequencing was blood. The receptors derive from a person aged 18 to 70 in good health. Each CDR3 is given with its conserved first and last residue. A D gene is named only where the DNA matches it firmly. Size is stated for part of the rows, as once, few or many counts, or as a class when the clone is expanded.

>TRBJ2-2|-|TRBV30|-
CAWKTGPKITGELFF
TGTGCCTGGAAAACCGGGCCCAAGATCACCGGGGAGCTGTTTTTT
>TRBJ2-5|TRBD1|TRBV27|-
CASRRSGQGETQYF
TGTGCCAGCCGACGAAGCGGACAGGGGGAGACCCAGTACTTC
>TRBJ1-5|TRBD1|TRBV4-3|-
CASSPGTVYQPQHF
TGCGCCAGCAGCCCTGGGACAGTCTATCAGCCCCAGCATTTT
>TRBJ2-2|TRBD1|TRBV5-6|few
CASSTQTGRSTGELFF
TGTGCCAGCAGCACACAGACAGGGCGGTCCACCGGGGAGCTGTTTTTT
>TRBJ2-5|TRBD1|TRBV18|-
CASSGTGLETQYF
TGTGCCAGCTCCGGGACAGGGTTGGAGACCCAGTACTTC
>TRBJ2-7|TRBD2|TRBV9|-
CASSLTYGRDEQYF
TGTGCCAGCAGCCTCACATACGGGAGGGACGAGCAGTACTTC
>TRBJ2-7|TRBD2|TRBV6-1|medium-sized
CATTSGIYEQYF
TGTGCTACGACTAGCGGGATCTACGAGCAGTACTTC
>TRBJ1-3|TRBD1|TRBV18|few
CASSQQGAGNTIYF
TGTGCCAGCTCACAACAGGGGGCTGGAAACACCATATATTTT
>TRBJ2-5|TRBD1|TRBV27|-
CASSLRTGEETQYF
TGTGCCAGCAGTTTAAGGACAGGGGAGGAGACCCAGTACTTC
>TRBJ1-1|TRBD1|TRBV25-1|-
CASRGRTGGAEAFF
TGTGCCAGCAGAGGAAGGACAGGGGGCGCCGAAGCTTTCTTT
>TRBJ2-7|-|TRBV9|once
CASSVDSGEQYF
TGTGCCAGCAGCGTAGATTCGGGGGAGCAGTACTTC
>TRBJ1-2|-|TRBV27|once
CASSLSGVGGYTF
TGTGCCAGCAGTTTATCAGGGGTAGGGGGCTACACCTTC
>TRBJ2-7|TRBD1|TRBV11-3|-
CASSPSGTGSSYEQYF
TGTGCCAGCAGCCCCTCAGGGACAGGAAGCTCCTACGAGCAGTACTTC
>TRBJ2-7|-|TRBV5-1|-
CASSLTGSNEQYF
TGCGCCAGCAGCTTGACAGGGTCGAACGAGCAGTACTTC
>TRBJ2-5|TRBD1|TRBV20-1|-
CSTGQQETQYF
TGCAGTACGGGACAGCAAGAGACCCAGTACTTC
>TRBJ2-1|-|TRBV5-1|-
CASRALSGQFF
TGCGCCAGCAGGGCACTAAGTGGGCAGTTCTTC
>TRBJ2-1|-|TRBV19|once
CASRSPGGPPYNEQFF
TGTGCCAGTAGATCGCCCGGAGGGCCTCCCTACAATGAGCAGTTCTTC
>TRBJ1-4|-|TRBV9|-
CASSVGTNEKLFF
TGTGCCAGCAGCGTCGGGACAAATGAAAAACTGTTTTTT
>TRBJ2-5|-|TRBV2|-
CATSRETQYF
TGTGCCACTTCACGAGAGACCCAGTACTTC
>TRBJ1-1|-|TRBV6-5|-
CASGWSMNTEAFF
TGTGCCTCCGGTTGGAGTATGAACACTGAAGCTTTCTTT
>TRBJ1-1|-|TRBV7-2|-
CASSLGVREGLNTEAFF
TGTGCCAGCAGCTTAGGAGTCAGGGAGGGACTGAACACTGAAGCTTTCTTT
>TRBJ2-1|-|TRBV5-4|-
CASSLSGSRSPYNEQFF
TGTGCCAGCAGCCTGAGTGGCTCTCGGTCCCCCTACAATGAGCAGTTCTTC
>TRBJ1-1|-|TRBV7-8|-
CASSFLKRDTEAFF
TGTGCCAGCAGCTTCCTGAAGCGAGACACTGAAGCTTTCTTT
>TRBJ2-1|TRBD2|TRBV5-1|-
CASSPGTSGLNEQFF
TGCGCCAGCAGCCCCGGGACTAGCGGACTCAATGAGCAGTTCTTC
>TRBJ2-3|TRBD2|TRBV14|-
CASSQNSGFGEDTQYF
TGTGCCAGCAGCCAGAATAGCGGGTTTGGGGAAGATACGCAGTATTTT
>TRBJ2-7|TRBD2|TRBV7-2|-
CASSLAPTSGMYEQYF
TGTGCCAGCAGCTTAGCGCCCACTAGCGGGATGTATGAGCAGTACTTC
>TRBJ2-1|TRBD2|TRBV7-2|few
CASSLSRTSGYNEQFF
TGTGCCAGCAGCTTATCCAGGACTAGCGGTTACAATGAGCAGTTCTTC
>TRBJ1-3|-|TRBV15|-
CATSSPTSSGNTIYF
TGTGCCACCAGCAGTCCCACGAGCTCTGGAAACACCATATATTTT
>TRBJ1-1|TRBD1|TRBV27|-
CASRRTGSTEAFF
TGTGCCAGCAGGAGGACAGGGAGCACTGAAGCTTTCTTT
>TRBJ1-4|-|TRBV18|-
CASSRATATNEKLFF
TGTGCCAGCTCACGAGCGACGGCAACTAATGAAAAACTGTTTTTT
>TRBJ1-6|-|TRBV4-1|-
CASSQNDALRALHF
TGCGCCAGCAGCCAAAATGACGCGCTTCGGGCCCTCCACTTT
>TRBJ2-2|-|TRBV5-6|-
CASSLFNPGELFF
TGTGCCAGCAGCTTGTTTAACCCCGGGGAGCTGTTTTTT
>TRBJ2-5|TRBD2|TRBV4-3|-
CASSQDRGGVETQYF
TGCGCCAGCAGCCAAGATCGGGGAGGGGTAGAGACCCAGTACTTC
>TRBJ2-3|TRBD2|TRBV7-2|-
CASSTLAGSTDTQYF
TGTGCCAGCAGCACACTAGCGGGGTCCACAGATACGCAGTATTTT
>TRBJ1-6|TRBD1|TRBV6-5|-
CASSPYPTGNSPLHF
TGTGCCAGCAGTCCCTACCCGACAGGGAATTCACCCCTCCACTTT
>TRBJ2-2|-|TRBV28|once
CASSFPHFENTGELFF
TGTGCCAGCAGTTTTCCCCACTTTGAGAACACCGGGGAGCTGTTTTTT
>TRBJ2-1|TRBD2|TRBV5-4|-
CASSLRLAGVNEQFF
TGTGCCAGCAGCTTGCGTCTAGCGGGAGTCAATGAGCAGTTCTTC
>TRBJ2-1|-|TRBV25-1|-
CASSETGRPYNEQFF
TGTGCCAGCAGTGAGACGGGAAGGCCCTACAATGAGCAGTTCTTC
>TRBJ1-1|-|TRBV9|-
CASSVASGTEAFF
TGTGCCAGCAGCGTAGCGTCCGGCACTGAAGCTTTCTTT
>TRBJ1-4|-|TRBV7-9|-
CASSLAGAGEKLFF
TGTGCCAGCAGCTTAGCGGGGGCAGGGGAAAAACTGTTTTTT
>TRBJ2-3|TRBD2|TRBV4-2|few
CASSQVSGGGTDTQYF
TGTGCCAGCAGCCAAGTTTCTGGCGGGGGGACCGATACGCAGTATTTT